The 31 T cell receptor beta chains reported below all come from one sample, sequenced in a study of early T cells in non-severe SARS-CoV-2 infection. A single record per CDR3 protein comes from TCRdb applying MiXCR to the 5' RACE reads. The sample lists 35,000 to 45,000 distinct CDR3 sequences, less than 7% occurring once. The sequences come from whole blood, collected at baseline. These receptors all come from an adult who was a healthcare worker with PCR-confirmed SARS-CoV-2 infection or an uninfected control (not recorded which).

In its sample, this clonotype was seen many times. This chain joins TRBV29-1 and TRBJ2-1; maybe TRBD1 (5 bases). The CDR3 totals 14 residues. The V end was cut by 0 bases, the J end by 2 bases, with 8 bases between. In germline, CDR1 is SQVTM, CDR2 ANQGSEA. The CDR3 DNA follows: TGCAGCGTTGAAGATGGGGCTACCTACAATGAGCAGTTCTTC. This sequence encodes CSVEDGATYNEQFF.

The V and J genes are TRBV5-4 and TRBJ1-2, with D possibly being TRBD1 (5 bases). CDR1 is SGHNT, CDR2 YYREEE, per germline (reference sequence). Trimming stripped 3 bases from V and 4 bases from J, with 10 bases between. The CDR3 is made up of 13 amino acids. The CDR3: CASSWDGAYGYTF. CDR3 sequence (DNA): TGTGCCAGCAGCTGGGACGGAGCCTATGGCTACACCTTC.

The genes are TRBV2 and TRBJ2-7, with 12 bases matching TRBD2. The CDR3 length is 16 residues. The V gene's germline CDR1 is SNHLY and CDR2 FYNNEI. J lost 3 bases, V lost 6 bases, and 9 bases had no gene match. The DNA of the CDR3 is TGTGCCAGCAGAGGACTAGCGGGGAGGTCTCGCTACGAGCAGTACTTC. Translating it yields CASRGLAGRSRYEQYF.

In this sample, this clonotype turned up a few times. The chain employs TRBV10-3 and TRBJ2-7, with 9 bases aligning to TRBD2. The CDR3 has 14 amino acids. V shed 5 bases, J shed 4 bases, and the junction held 6 bases outside the gene matches. Looked up from germline, CDR1 is ENHRY and CDR2 is SYGVKD. CDR3 sequence reads: CAISTGTSLYEQYF. CDR3 in DNA: TGTGCCATCAGTACCGGGACTAGCCTTTACGAGCAGTACTTC.

This clonotype was found many times. The rearrangement links TRBV20-1 to TRBJ1-2, with D possibly matching TRBD1 (6 bases). Germline CDR1 is DFQATT and CDR2 is SNEGSKA (reference sequence). Trimming shortened V by 0 bases and J by 8 bases, and 13 bases separated the two germline ends. The CDR3 extends over 13 amino acids. CDR3: CSARDVGGRGYTF. Written as DNA, the CDR3 is TGCAGTGCTAGAGATGTGGGGGGCAGGGGCTACACCTTC.

The chain has TRBV7-3 and TRBJ2-1, with TRBD2 identical over 11 bases. The CDR3 loop spans 16 amino acids. Germline V gives CDR1 SGHTA, CDR2 FQGTGA. V gave up 5 bases and J gave up 2 bases; unmatched junction bases: 5. The CDR3 reads CASSNLAGGTYNEQFF. CDR3 in DNA: TGTGCCAGCAGCAACCTAGCGGGAGGAACCTACAATGAGCAGTTCTTC.

At least ten counts were recorded for this clonotype. The chain recombines TRBV5-4 with TRBJ2-1, with D possibly TRBD1 on 7 matching bases. From germline, CDR1 is SGHNT and CDR2 YYREEE (reference sequence). V lost 3 bases and J lost 8, with 15 bases in between. The CDR3 contains 14 residues. This CDR3 reads CASSSTRQGDEQFF. The DNA of the CDR3 is TGTGCCAGCAGCTCGACTAGACAGGGCGATGAGCAGTTCTTC.

This sequence joins TRBV6-5 and TRBJ2-7, with 10 bases aligning to TRBD2. The CDR3 has 15 residues. The germline gives CDR1 MNHEY, CDR2 SVGAGI. Trimming took 6 bases from V and 3 from J; bases not matched to a gene: 8. CDR3 loop: CASRPQLAGNYEQYF. The CDR3 DNA follows: TGTGCCAGCAGGCCCCAACTAGCGGGAAACTACGAGCAGTACTTC.

This clonotype was counted ten times or more. The chain combines TRBV30 with TRBJ2-1; D is undetermined. V gave up 0 bases and J gave up 0 bases, with 18 bases separating them. CDR1 GTSNPN and CDR2 SVGIG come from the germline V gene (reference sequence). The CDR3 has 18 residues. In nucleotides, the CDR3 is TGTGCCTGGAGTGTACGGTTGTTACTAAAGAGCTCCTACAATGAGCAGTTCTTC. Encoded protein: CAWSVRLLLKSSYNEQFF. Using reference TRBV30 and TRBJ2-1 for the parts outside the CDR3, the full variable domain is SQTIHQWPATLVQPVGSPLSLECTVEGTSNPNLYWYRQAAGRGLQLLFYSVGIGQISSEVPQNLSASRPQDRQFILSSKKLLLSDSGFYLCAWSVRLLLKSSYNEQFFGPGTRLTVL.

J is TRBJ2-7 and V is TRBV27, with TRBD1 as a possible D gene (6 bases). The CDR3 totals 13 residues. CDR1 is MNHEY, CDR2 SMNVEV, per germline (reference sequence). Deletions cut 3 bases from V and 3 bases from J, with 9 bases between. The CDR3 DNA is TGTGCCAGCAGTTTTAGCAGGGGCTACGAGCAGTACTTC. Protein sequence: CASSFSRGYEQYF.

This clonotype was recorded once. This sequence joins TRBV29-1 and TRBJ2-7; TRBD2 matches at 9 bases. Germline values: CDR1 SQVTM, CDR2 ANQGSEA. The J segment lost 0 bases and the V segment lost 5 bases, leaving 2 bases of the junction unmatched. The CDR3 sequence is 13 residues long. The CDR3 DNA reads TGCAGCGTTTATAGCGGGGGCTCCTACGAGCAGTACTTC. Protein sequence: CSVYSGGSYEQYF.

This clonotype was seen repeatedly, ten times or more. The chain recombines TRBV3-1 with TRBJ1-6; D unresolved. This CDR3 comprises 14 residues. Germline V gene data show CDR1 as LGHDT and CDR2 as YNNKEL (reference sequence). The V and J ends lost 3 bases and 7 bases respectively, with 10 bases between them. In DNA, the CDR3 is TGTGCCAGCAGCCAGGGTGAATGGAATTCACCCCTCCACTTT. Translated: CASSQGEWNSPLHF.

This clonotype was seen ten or more times. The rearrangement links TRBV5-1 to TRBJ1-2; unclear D gene. CDR3 length: 15 amino acids. Trimming stripped 2 bases from V and 6 bases from J, with 17 bases between. In germline, CDR1 is SGHRS, CDR2 YFSETQ. The CDR3 DNA sequence: TGCGCCAGCAGCTTAGGCCGGCTGTATACGGATGGCTACACCTTC. Its translation: CASSLGRLYTDGYTF.

This rearrangement joins TRBV3-1 to TRBJ2-2; 9 bases are shared with TRBD2. The CDR3 runs to 19 residues. V shed 6 bases and J 0 bases; nucleotides not matched to a gene: 14. Germline V lookup: CDR1 LGHDT, CDR2 YNNKEL (reference sequence). CDR3 region: CASRPGLAGTLANTGELFF. CDR3 DNA sequence: TGTGCCAGCAGGCCTGGTCTAGCGGGAACACTAGCGAACACCGGGGAGCTGTTTTTT. Using reference TRBV3-1 and TRBJ2-2 for the parts outside the CDR3, the full variable domain is DTAVSQTPKYLVTQMGNDKSIKCEQNLGHDTMYWYKQDSKKFLKIMFSYNNKELIINETVPNRFSPKSPDKAHLNLHINSLELGDSAVYFCASRPGLAGTLANTGELFFGEGSRLTVL.

The V gene is TRBV28, the J gene TRBJ1-1, with 10 bases that match TRBD1. This CDR3 region has 16 residues. J gave up 5 bases and V 6 bases, and 12 bases lay outside the gene matches. Germline V gene lookup returns CDR1 MDHEN and CDR2 SYDVKM. The DNA of the CDR3 is TGTGCCAGCAGGGAGGGACAGGGGATGTGGGTTACTGAAGCTTTCTTT. Protein product: CASREGQGMWVTEAFF.

This clonotype was seen only a few times. The J gene is TRBJ2-7, the V gene TRBV29-1; TRBD2 matches at 9 bases. J gave up 5 bases and V 4 bases, and 9 bases lay outside the gene matches. The CDR3 is 14 residues long. The germline CDR1 and CDR2 sequences are SQVTM and ANQGSEA. The CDR3 region is CSVGRGRALDEQYF. For the CDR3, the DNA is TGCAGCGTTGGTCGCGGGAGGGCCCTGGACGAGCAGTACTTC.

This clonotype was counted many times. The J gene is TRBJ2-1, the V gene TRBV11-3; 8 nucleotides align to TRBD2. The CDR3 has 16 residues. The germline V gene has CDR1 SGHNT and CDR2 YENEEA. After removal of 1 base from V and 9 bases from J, the junction contained 11 bases not matched to a gene. The CDR3 DNA follows: TGTGCCAGCAGCTTAGTACTTGCGGGAGGCCTTAGTGAGCAGTTCTTC. This encodes CASSLVLAGGLSEQFF.

The chain has TRBV10-3 and TRBJ2-1; maybe TRBD2 (5 bases). V lost 6 bases and J 5 bases, leaving 11 bases between the germline ends. The CDR3 consists of 13 residues. Germline CDR1 reads ENHRY; CDR2 reads SYGVKD. CDR3 nucleotides: TGTGCCATCAGCCGGACTTCGAACAATGAGCAGTTCTTC. Protein product: CAISRTSNNEQFF.

The table lists this clonotype with many counts. DNA for the CDR3: TGTGCCACCAGTGATGCAGGGTACTCGAGGGGCCAGTACTTC. Translation: CATSDAGYSRGQYF. J is TRBJ2-5 and V is TRBV24-1, with D perhaps being TRBD1 or TRBD2 (5 bases each). The CDR3 covers 14 residues. The germline V and J ends were trimmed by 3 bases and 10 bases, with 17 bases remaining between them. Germline CDR1 reads KGHDR; CDR2 reads SFDVKD.

This clonotype was found many times. The V and J genes are TRBV5-6 and TRBJ2-1, with TRBD2 as a possible D gene (6 bases). Germline lookup yields CDR1 SGHDT and CDR2 YYEEEE. The CDR3 is 16 amino acids. V lost 4 bases to trimming and J lost 10 bases, with 24 bases between them. The CDR3: CASSTRTSTSSSEQFF. In DNA form, the CDR3 reads TGTGCCAGCAGCACCCGAACGTCGACTAGTTCAAGCGAGCAGTTCTTC.

This clonotype showed up just a few times. V is TRBV11-3 and J is TRBJ2-2, with 8 nucleotides matching TRBD1. Germline assignment: CDR1 SGHNT and CDR2 YENEEA. The CDR3 is 15 residues long. Trimming took 8 bases from V and 2 from J; bases not matched to a gene: 7. This CDR3 reads CASSRTGLNTGELFF. The CDR3 nucleotides are TGTGCCAGCTCGCGGACAGGGCTAAACACCGGGGAGCTGTTTTTT.

J is TRBJ2-1 and V is TRBV27, with D uncertain. CDR1 is MNHEY and CDR2 is SMNVEV in the germline V gene (reference sequence). The V gene lost 5 bases and the J gene lost 0 bases, with 11 bases spanning the gap. CDR3 length: 15 amino acids. For the CDR3, the DNA is TGTGCCAGCAGTGATCGTTTACACTCCTACAATGAGCAGTTCTTC. It is translated as CASSDRLHSYNEQFF.

At least ten counts were recorded for this clonotype. The chain uses TRBV12-3 or TRBV12-4 and TRBJ1-1; D gene unclear. The V end lost 6 bases, the J end lost 1 base, and 9 bases lay between the germline ends. The CDR3 consists of 13 residues. The chain's CDR3 is CASSPRGNTEAFF. In DNA, the CDR3 is TGTGCCAGCAGCCCCCGCGGGAACACTGAAGCTTTCTTT.

The chain links TRBV12-3 or TRBV12-4 to TRBJ2-6; D gene ambiguous. V was clipped by 6 bases and J by 0 bases, with 6 bases between them. The CDR3 is 14 residues long. The CDR3 sequence is CASSPSSGANVLTF. CDR3 coding DNA: TGTGCCAGCAGCCCGAGCTCTGGGGCCAACGTCCTGACTTTC.

The chain has TRBV7-3 and TRBJ2-1, with unresolved D. Germline CDR1 SGHTA, CDR2 FQGTGA. The CDR3 contains 14 residues. Trimming left V 3 bases short and J 4 bases short, with 10 bases between. Written as DNA, the CDR3 is TGTGCCAGCAGCTTTTCCACAGAATACAATGAGCAGTTCTTC. Protein product: CASSFSTEYNEQFF.

The chain carries TRBV28 and TRBJ2-7; TRBD2 agrees at 7 bases. The CDR3 runs to 14 residues. Unmatched junction bases numbered 11, after V lost 6 bases and J lost 6 bases. Per germline, CDR1 MDHEN and CDR2 SYDVKM. CDR3 in amino acids: CASSQREWGAEQYF. CDR3 DNA sequence: TGTGCCAGCAGCCAGCGGGAATGGGGCGCCGAGCAGTACTTC.

The chain combines TRBV10-2 with TRBJ2-2; D uncertain. CDR3 length equals 13 residues. CDR1 and CDR2 (germline): WSHSY, SAAADI. V lost 4 bases, J lost 8 bases, and 11 bases lay in between. The CDR3 protein is CASSVGLGGELFF. CDR3 DNA: TGCGCCAGCAGTGTAGGGTTGGGTGGGGAGCTGTTTTTT.

In this sample, this clonotype turned up many times. This chain joins TRBV7-9 and TRBJ1-1; TRBD1 is a possible D gene (5 bases). CDR1 is SEHNR and CDR2 is FQNEAQ in the germline V gene (reference sequence). Deletions cut 5 bases from V and 9 bases from J, with 13 bases between. This CDR3 comprises 12 residues. This CDR3 reads CASSLTQDKAFF. CDR3 nucleotide sequence: TGTGCCAGCAGCCTTACACAGGATAAAGCTTTCTTT.

This clonotype occurred a few times. CDR3: CASVVDPVGSYNEQFF. The DNA for the CDR3 is TGTGCCAGCGTCGTGGACCCCGTGGGGTCCTACAATGAGCAGTTCTTC. The gene calls are TRBV6-2 or TRBV6-3 and TRBJ2-1; D uncertain. Germline loops: CDR1 MNHEY, CDR2 SVGEGT. V was trimmed by 8 bases and J by 1 base, leaving 18 bases between them. The CDR3 loop spans 16 amino acids.

This clonotype was counted ten times or more. The CDR3 is CATRGRINQPQHF. As DNA, the CDR3 is TGTGCCACCAGGGGCAGGATCAATCAGCCCCAGCATTTT. The chain combines TRBV15 with TRBJ1-5; no definite D call. CDR3 length: 13 amino acids. CDR1 is LNHNV and CDR2 is YYDKDF in the germline V gene (reference sequence). Trimming cost V 6 bases and J 3 bases, with 9 bases left between them. The entire variable domain, with the rest obtained from reference TRBV15 and TRBJ1-5, is as follows: DAMVIQNPRYQVTQFGKPVTLSCSQTLNHNVMYWYQQKSSQAPKLLFHYYDKDFNNEADTPDNFQSRRPNTSFCFLDIRSPGLGDTAMYLCATRGRINQPQHFGDGTRLSIL.

This clonotype was counted at least ten times. The chain has TRBV7-9 and TRBJ2-7; 10 bases agree with TRBD1. V trimming: 5 bases; J trimming: 3 bases; junction bases outside the gene matches: 13. Germline lookup yields CDR1 SEHNR and CDR2 FQNEAQ (reference sequence). The CDR3 extends over 17 amino acids. The CDR3 DNA sequence: TGTGCCAGCAGCGCGAGACAGGGGGCGCAGCGGGACTACGAGCAGTACTTC. This sequence encodes CASSARQGAQRDYEQYF.